This section outlines one T cell receptor (beta chain) sequence together with its context. The antigen is undetermined. This sample is part of a study of shared clonotypes between healthy human individuals. The germline V gene encodes CDR1 SGHTA and CDR2 FQGNSA. The CDR3 is 15 residues long. Trimming cost V 0 bases and J 4 bases, with 12 bases left between them. In the original analysis: ImmunoSEQ gave junction-only sequences without quality scores, so filtering differed. The method was immunoSEQ multiplex PCR; TCRdb's version includes in-frame clones alone and lacks a portion of them. That table furnishes V, J and clone size, whereas the DNA furnished D and trimming. The sample yields roughly 2,300,000 clones, around 93% seen once. Only Caucasian adults living in Nashville, Tennessee made up the donor group. Whole-study findings and limits: Only blood was sampled, and tissue TCR repertoires likely differ from blood ones.

This chain links TRBV7-2 with TRBJ1-2; a weak D match, TRBD1 (5 bases). The sample consisted of naive CD4+ T cells from PBMCs. Subset described: CD45RA+ positively selected. The receptor's source is a man between 18 and 35 years old in good health. Some clones in this sample may be carry-over from other donors' samples. This CDR3 is CASSLAGGVRYGYTF. The CDR3 DNA follows: TGTGCCAGCAGCTTAGCGGGGGGGGTCCGCTATGGCTACACCTTC.